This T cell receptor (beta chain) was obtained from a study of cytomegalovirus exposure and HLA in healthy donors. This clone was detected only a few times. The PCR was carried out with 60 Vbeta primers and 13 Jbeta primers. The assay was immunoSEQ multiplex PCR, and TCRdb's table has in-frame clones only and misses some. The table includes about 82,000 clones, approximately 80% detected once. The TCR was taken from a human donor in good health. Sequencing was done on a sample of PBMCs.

In DNA form, the CDR3 reads TGTGCCAGCAGCCCGGACAGGTCTAGCAATCAGCCCCAGCATTTT. This sequence encodes CASSPDRSSNQPQHF. This chain connects TRBV2 to TRBJ1-5, with 7 bases lining up with TRBD1. CDR1 and CDR2 from the germline V gene are SNHLY and FYNNEI. V lost 6 bases to trimming and J lost 0 bases; unmatched junction nucleotides: 5. The CDR3 length is 15 residues.